The 13 T cell receptor beta chains reported below all come from one sample, sequenced in a study of early T cells in non-severe SARS-CoV-2 infection (dated by TCRdb to about 2021). Receptor libraries were prepared by 5' RACE. Reads for this sample came from a NextSeq 500. TCRdb reprocessing: public reads trimmed at Q25 with fastp, clones called with MiXCR, in-frame beta chains kept. Every entry covers one CDR3 protein and lists the most common genes and DNA from its rows. Recorded for this sample are fewer than 50,000 distinct CDR3 sequences; 6.5% of them occurred a single time. The ten biggest clones cover about 2.8% of the sample. This specimen consisted of whole blood, obtained at baseline. The origin of the receptors is an adult who was a healthcare worker with PCR-confirmed SARS-CoV-2 infection or an uninfected control (not recorded which).

The chain links TRBV6-2 or TRBV6-3 to TRBJ1-1; maybe TRBD1 (6 bases). Looked up from germline, CDR1 is MNHEY and CDR2 is SVGEGT. The CDR3 is 15 amino acids. The V gene lost 7 bases and the J gene lost 1 base, with 16 bases spanning the gap. Here the CDR3 reads CASTSSGQPNTEAFF. CDR3 nucleotides: TGTGCCAGCACCAGCTCGGGACAACCGAACACTGAAGCTTTCTTT.

This clonotype was observed many times. V usage is TRBV29-1 and J usage is TRBJ2-2; TRBD1 matches at 8 bases. Unmatched junction bases numbered 1, after V lost 4 bases and J lost 3 bases. This CDR3 is built from 13 residues. Germline CDR1 and CDR2: SQVTM and ANQGSEA. CDR3 sequence reads: CSVARGHTGELFF. CDR3 in DNA: TGCAGCGTTGCCAGGGGGCACACCGGGGAGCTGTTTTTT.

This clonotype was recorded many times. DNA for the CDR3: TGTGCCAGTAGTATGGGACAGGGGGCTTTCGAGCAGTACTTC. Translated, it gives CASSMGQGAFEQYF. This chain links TRBV19 with TRBJ2-7; 12 bases are shared with TRBD1. The ends lost 3 bases at V and 6 bases at J; junction bases unmatched: 3. CDR1 is LNHDA and CDR2 is SQIVND in the germline V gene (reference sequence). The CDR3 has 14 amino acids.

This clonotype has more than one count but fewer than ten. V is TRBV5-6 and J is TRBJ2-1; 7 bases match TRBD1. Losses at the gene ends were 3 bases for V and 10 bases for J; bases not matched to a gene: 1. CDR3 length: 11 residues. CDR1 and CDR2 (germline): SGHDT, YYEEEE. CDR3 amino acids: CASSSRGEQFF. The CDR3 DNA is TGTGCCAGCAGCTCCAGGGGGGAGCAGTTCTTC. Drawing the rest from reference TRBV5-6 and TRBJ2-1, the complete variable domain is DAGVTQSPTHLIKTRGQQVTLRCSPKSGHDTVSWYQQALGQGPQFIFQYYEEEERQRGNFPDRFSGHQFPNYSSELNVNALLLGDSALYLCASSSRGEQFFGPGTRLTVL.

This clonotype occurred many times. The CDR3 DNA is TGTGCCAGCTCAACAAGACAGAGGATGAACACTGAAGCTTTCTTT. Amino acids: CASSTRQRMNTEAFF. The chain couples TRBV18 to TRBJ1-1; TRBD1 might be the D (5 bases). The V end lost 5 bases, the J end lost 0 bases, and 13 bases lay between the germline ends. Germline CDR1 reads KGHSH; CDR2 reads LQKENI. This CDR3 comprises 15 residues.

This clonotype has at least ten counts. The chain combines TRBV5-1 with TRBJ2-7; D might be TRBD1 (5 bases). The CDR3 is 14 amino acids. The germline V gene has CDR1 SGHRS and CDR2 YFSETQ. Trimming pared 6 bases from V and 6 bases from J, leaving 19 bases between. CDR3 nucleotides: TGCGCCAGCACCCTCGCGGCAGGGTCGAGCGAGCAGTACTTC. Its protein product is CASTLAAGSSEQYF. The variable domain in full, with the rest retrieved from reference TRBV5-1 and TRBJ2-7, is KAGVTQTPRYLIKTRGQQVTLSCSPISGHRSVSWYQQTPGQGLQFLFEYFSETQRNKGNFPGRFSGRQFSNSRSEMNVSTLELGDSALYLCASTLAAGSSEQYFGPGTRLTVT.

The chain recombines TRBV12-3 or TRBV12-4 with TRBJ2-5; either TRBD1 or TRBD2 may supply D (5 bases each). This CDR3 is 14 amino acids long. V dropped 2 bases and J dropped 7 bases, with 14 bases sitting between them. The CDR3 protein is CASSLIRGRGTQYF. DNA of the CDR3: TGTGCCAGCAGTTTAATAAGGGGCCGGGGGACCCAGTACTTC.

There are a few counts of this clonotype. The J gene is TRBJ2-2, the V gene TRBV9; no clear D. Germline V gene data show CDR1 as SGDLS and CDR2 as YYNGEE. The CDR3 consists of 16 residues. Deletions cut 1 base from V and 0 bases from J, with 10 bases between. The CDR3 DNA follows: TGTGCCAGCAGCGTATCCGACTCCGCGAACACCGGGGAGCTGTTTTTT. Translating gives CASSVSDSANTGELFF.

The CDR3 region is CSVEDSVEAFF. The CDR3 DNA reads as TGCAGCGTTGAAGATTCCGTTGAAGCTTTCTTT. The V call is TRBV29-1, the J call TRBJ1-1; D gene uncertain. V lost 0 bases to trimming and J lost 7 bases, with 6 bases between them. Per germline, CDR1 SQVTM and CDR2 ANQGSEA. CDR3 length: 11 residues. Supplemented by reference TRBV29-1 and TRBJ1-1, the full variable domain reads SAVISQKPSRDICQRGTSLTIQCQVDSQVTMMFWYRQQPGQSLTLIATANQGSEATYESGFVIDKFPISRPNLTFSTLTVSNMSPEDSSIYLCSVEDSVEAFFGQGTRLTVV.

This clonotype was observed many times. The chain links TRBV11-2 to TRBJ1-6, with D tentatively TRBD1 (6 bases). Trimming took off 7 bases at V and 7 bases at J, with 14 bases between the two ends. Germline assignment: CDR1 SGHAT and CDR2 FQNNGV. This CDR3 spans 14 amino acids. DNA for the CDR3: TGTGCCAGCACCCTTGTAAGGGGGAATTCACCCCTCCACTTT. Translation: CASTLVRGNSPLHF.

This clonotype was counted many times. This rearrangement joins TRBV7-9 to TRBJ2-1, with 9 bases aligning to TRBD2. The germline gives CDR1 SEHNR, CDR2 FQNEAQ (reference sequence). The CDR3 covers 13 residues. The CDR3 DNA reads TGTGCTAGCGGGGGATCCCAATCCATCGAGCAGTTCTTC. This translates into CASGGSQSIEQFF. The complete variable domain, with remaining parts taken from reference TRBV7-9 and TRBJ2-1, reads DTGVSQNPRHKITKRGQNVTFRCDPISEHNRLYWYRQTLGQGPEFLTYFQNEAQLEKSRLLSDRFSAERPKGSFSTLEIQRTEQGDSAMYLCASGGSQSIEQFFGPGTRLTVL.

There are many counts of this clonotype. This chain uses TRBV10-2 with TRBJ1-5; D call uncertain. CDR1 is WSHSY and CDR2 is SAAADI in the germline V gene. The length of the CDR3 is 15 residues. Trimming removed 3 bases at V and 7 bases at J, with 16 bases between. CDR3 protein: CASSEGSVRFQPQHF. Here the CDR3 DNA reads TGCGCCAGCAGTGAAGGTTCCGTTCGGTTCCAGCCCCAGCATTTT.

The J gene is TRBJ2-1, the V gene TRBV20-1, with D possibly TRBD2 on 6 matching bases. CDR3 length equals 14 residues. Trimming took 3 bases from V and 0 from J, leaving 9 bases between them. Germline CDR1 and CDR2: DFQATT and SNEGSKA (reference sequence). This chain's CDR3 is CSASRESSYNEQFF. Here the CDR3 DNA reads TGCAGTGCTAGTCGGGAGAGCTCCTACAATGAGCAGTTCTTC.